A single TCR beta chain is shown here with its context. The antigen is undetermined. Unique molecular identifiers featured in how the TCRbeta library was prepared. In TCRdb, the PCR reads were re-called with MiXCR into one record per CDR3 protein. The data hold about 120,000 distinct CDR3 sequences, with 20% to 25% observed a single time. This entry is derived from a study of T-cell reconstitution after alpha-beta-depleted transplantation in children. Study-wide results and caveats: Some patients owed their high day-60 TCRbeta diversity to surviving recipient T cells and thymic progenitors. Several hundred rapidly expanded clones from non-depleted graft cells reportedly supplied alpha-beta T cells about two months post-transplant.

This CDR3 is built from 13 residues. The ends lost 4 bases at V and 6 bases at J; junction bases unmatched: 4. CDR1 and CDR2 from the germline V gene are SGHRS and YFSETQ. The sequence derives from a male patient between 2 and 9 years old who had a stem cell transplant for chronic granulomatous disease, so the T cells may come from the graft donor. The source material was PBMCs, mostly from graft donor cells, sampled 180 days after TCRalphabeta/CD19-depleted stem cell transplant. The chain carries TRBV5-1 and TRBJ2-3; 8 bases line up with TRBD1. CDR3 sequence reads: CASSDRGRDTQYF. CDR3 in DNA: TGCGCCAGCAGCGACAGGGGTAGGGATACGCAGTATTTT.